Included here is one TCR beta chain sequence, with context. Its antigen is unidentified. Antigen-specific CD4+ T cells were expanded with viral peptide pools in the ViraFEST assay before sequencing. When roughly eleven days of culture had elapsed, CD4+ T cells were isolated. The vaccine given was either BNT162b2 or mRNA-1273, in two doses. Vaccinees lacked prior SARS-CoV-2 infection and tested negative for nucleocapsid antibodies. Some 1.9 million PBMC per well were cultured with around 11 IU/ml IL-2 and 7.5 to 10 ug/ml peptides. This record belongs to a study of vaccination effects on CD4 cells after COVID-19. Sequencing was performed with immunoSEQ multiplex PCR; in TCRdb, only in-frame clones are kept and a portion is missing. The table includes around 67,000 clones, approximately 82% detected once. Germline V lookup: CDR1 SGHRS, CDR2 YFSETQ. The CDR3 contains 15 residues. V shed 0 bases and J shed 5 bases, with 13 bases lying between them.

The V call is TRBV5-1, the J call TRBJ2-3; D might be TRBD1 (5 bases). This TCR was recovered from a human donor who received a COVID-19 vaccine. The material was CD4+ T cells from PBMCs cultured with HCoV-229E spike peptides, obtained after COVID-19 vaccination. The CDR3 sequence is CASSLVQAFRDTQYF. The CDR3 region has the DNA TGCGCCAGCAGCTTGGTACAGGCCTTCAGAGATACGCAGTATTTT. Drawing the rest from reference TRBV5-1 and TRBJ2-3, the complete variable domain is KAGVTQTPRYLIKTRGQQVTLSCSPISGHRSVSWYQQTPGQGLQFLFEYFSETQRNKGNFPGRFSGRQFSNSRSEMNVSTLELGDSALYLCASSLVQAFRDTQYFGPGTRLTVL.